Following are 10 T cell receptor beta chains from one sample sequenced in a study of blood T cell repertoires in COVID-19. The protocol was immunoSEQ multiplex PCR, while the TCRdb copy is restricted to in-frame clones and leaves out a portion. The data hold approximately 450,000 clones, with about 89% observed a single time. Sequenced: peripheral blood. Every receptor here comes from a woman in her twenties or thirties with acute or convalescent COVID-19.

This chain's CDR3 is CASSETPGLAHNEQFF. The CDR3 DNA sequence: TGTGCCAGCAGTGAAACCCCGGGACTAGCCCACAATGAGCAGTTCTTC. This sequence joins TRBV2 and TRBJ2-1; 9 nucleotides match TRBD2. This CDR3 has 16 residues. J was trimmed by 5 bases and V by 2 bases; bases with no gene match: 7. Germline loops: CDR1 SNHLY, CDR2 FYNNEI. The full variable domain, completed using reference TRBV2 and TRBJ2-1, is EPEVTQTPSHQVTQMGQEVILRCVPISNHLYFYWYRQILGQKVEFLVSFYNNEISEKSEIFDDQFSVERPDGSNFTLKIRSTKLEDSAMYFCASSETPGLAHNEQFFGPGTRLTVL.

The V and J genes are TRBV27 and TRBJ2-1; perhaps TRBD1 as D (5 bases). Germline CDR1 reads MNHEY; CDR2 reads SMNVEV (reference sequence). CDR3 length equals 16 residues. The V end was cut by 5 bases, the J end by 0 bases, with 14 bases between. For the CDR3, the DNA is TGTGCCAGCAGTCTACGGTTCAGGGCCTCCTACAATGAGCAGTTCTTC. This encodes CASSLRFRASYNEQFF.

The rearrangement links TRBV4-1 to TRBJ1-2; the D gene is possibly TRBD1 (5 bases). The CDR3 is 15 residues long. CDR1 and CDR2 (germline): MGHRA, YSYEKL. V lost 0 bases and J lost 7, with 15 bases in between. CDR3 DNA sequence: TGCGCCAGCAGCCAAGATGAGGTAGGGGTTCCTGGCTACACCTTC. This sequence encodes CASSQDEVGVPGYTF.

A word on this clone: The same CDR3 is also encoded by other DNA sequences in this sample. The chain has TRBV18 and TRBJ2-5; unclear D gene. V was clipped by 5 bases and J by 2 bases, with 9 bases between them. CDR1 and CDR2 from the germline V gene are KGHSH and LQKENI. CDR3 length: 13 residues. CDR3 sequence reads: CASSTGIQETQYF. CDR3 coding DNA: TGTGCCAGCTCAACGGGTATTCAAGAGACCCAGTACTTC.

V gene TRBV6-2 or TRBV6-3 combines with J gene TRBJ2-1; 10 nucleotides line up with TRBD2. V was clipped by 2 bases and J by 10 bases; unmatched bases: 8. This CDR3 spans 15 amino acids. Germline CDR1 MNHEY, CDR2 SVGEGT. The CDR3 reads CASSYSTSGAEEQFF. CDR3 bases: TGTGCCAGCAGTTACAGCACTAGCGGGGCAGAGGAGCAGTTCTTC.

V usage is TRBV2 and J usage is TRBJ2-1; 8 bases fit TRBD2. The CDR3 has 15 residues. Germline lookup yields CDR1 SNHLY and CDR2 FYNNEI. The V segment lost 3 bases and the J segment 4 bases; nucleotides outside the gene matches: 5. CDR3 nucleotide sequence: TGTGCCAGCAGTGACCGGGGGGGCCCTTACAATGAGCAGTTCTTC. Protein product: CASSDRGGPYNEQFF.

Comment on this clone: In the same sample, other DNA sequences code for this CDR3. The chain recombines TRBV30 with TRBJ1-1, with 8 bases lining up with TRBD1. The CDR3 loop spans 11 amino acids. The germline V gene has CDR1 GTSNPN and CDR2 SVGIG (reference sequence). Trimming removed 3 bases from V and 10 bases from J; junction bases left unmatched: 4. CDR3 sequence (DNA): TGTGCCTGGAGGGAAACAGGGGGAGCTTTCTTT. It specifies CAWRETGGAFF.

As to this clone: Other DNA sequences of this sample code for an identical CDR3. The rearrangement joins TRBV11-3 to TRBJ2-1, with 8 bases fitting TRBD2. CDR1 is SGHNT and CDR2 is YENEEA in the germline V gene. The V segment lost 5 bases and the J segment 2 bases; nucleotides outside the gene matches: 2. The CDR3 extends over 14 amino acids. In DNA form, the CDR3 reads TGTGCCAGCAGCCTCGGGGGGGCCTACAATGAGCAGTTCTTC. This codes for CASSLGGAYNEQFF.

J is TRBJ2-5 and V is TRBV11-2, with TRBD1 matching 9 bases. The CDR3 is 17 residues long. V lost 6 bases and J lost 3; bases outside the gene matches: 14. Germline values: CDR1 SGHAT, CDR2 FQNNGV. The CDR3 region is CASSTGTGIVGKETQYF. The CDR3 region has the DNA TGTGCCAGCAGTACTGGGACAGGGATCGTGGGTAAAGAGACCCAGTACTTC.

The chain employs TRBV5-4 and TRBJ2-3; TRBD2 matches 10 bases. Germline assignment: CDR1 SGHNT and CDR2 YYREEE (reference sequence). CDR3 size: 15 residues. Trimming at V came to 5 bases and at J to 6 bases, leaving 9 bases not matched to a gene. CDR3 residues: CASRPPSGGGDTQYF. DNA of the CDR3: TGTGCCAGCAGGCCCCCTAGCGGGGGAGGGGATACGCAGTATTTT.